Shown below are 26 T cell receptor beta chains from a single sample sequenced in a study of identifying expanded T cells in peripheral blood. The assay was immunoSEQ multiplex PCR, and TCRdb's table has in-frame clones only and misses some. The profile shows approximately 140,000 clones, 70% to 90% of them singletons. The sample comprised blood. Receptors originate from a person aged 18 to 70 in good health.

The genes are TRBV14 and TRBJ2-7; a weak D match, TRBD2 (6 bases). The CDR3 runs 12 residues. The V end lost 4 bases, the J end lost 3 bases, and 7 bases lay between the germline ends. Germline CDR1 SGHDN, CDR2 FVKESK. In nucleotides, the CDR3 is TGTGCCAGCAGCCTGGGGGGCTACGAGCAGTACTTC. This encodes CASSLGGYEQYF.

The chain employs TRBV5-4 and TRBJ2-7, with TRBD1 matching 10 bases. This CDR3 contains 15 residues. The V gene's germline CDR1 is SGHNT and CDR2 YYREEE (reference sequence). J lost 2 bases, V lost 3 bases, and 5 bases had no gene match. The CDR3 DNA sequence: TGTGCCAGCAGCTCGGTAGGACAGGGGGCCTACGAGCAGTACTTC. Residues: CASSSVGQGAYEQYF.

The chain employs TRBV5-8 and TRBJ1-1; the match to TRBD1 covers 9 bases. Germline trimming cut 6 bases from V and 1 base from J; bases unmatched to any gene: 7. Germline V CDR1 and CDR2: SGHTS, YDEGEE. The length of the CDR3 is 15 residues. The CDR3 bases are TGTGCCAGCACCCACCGGGACAGGGCGAACACTGAAGCTTTCTTT. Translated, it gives CASTHRDRANTEAFF.

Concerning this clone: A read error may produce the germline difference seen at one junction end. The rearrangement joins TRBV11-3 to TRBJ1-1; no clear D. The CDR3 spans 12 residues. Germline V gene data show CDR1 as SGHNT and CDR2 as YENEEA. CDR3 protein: CASSLGGRGPIF. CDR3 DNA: TGTGCCAGCAGCTTAGGCGGGCGGGGTCCGATCTTT.

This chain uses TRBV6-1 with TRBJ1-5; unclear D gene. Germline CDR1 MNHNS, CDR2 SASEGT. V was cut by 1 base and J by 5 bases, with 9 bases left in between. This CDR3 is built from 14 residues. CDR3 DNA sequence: TGTGCCAGCAGTGAAGGGAGCGTCCATCAGCCCCAGCATTTT. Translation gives CASSEGSVHQPQHF.

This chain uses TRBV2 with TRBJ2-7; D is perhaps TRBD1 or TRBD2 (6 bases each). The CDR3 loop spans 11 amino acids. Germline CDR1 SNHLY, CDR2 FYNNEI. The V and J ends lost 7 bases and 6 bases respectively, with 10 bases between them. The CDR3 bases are TGTGCCAGCAAAGAGGGGGGCGAGCAGTACTTC. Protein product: CASKEGGEQYF.

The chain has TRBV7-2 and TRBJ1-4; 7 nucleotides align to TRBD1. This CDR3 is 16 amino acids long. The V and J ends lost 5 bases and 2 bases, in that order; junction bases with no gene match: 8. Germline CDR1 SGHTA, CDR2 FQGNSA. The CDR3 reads CASSAVGTATNEKLFF. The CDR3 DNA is TGTGCCAGCAGCGCGGTAGGGACAGCCACTAATGAAAAACTGTTTTTT.

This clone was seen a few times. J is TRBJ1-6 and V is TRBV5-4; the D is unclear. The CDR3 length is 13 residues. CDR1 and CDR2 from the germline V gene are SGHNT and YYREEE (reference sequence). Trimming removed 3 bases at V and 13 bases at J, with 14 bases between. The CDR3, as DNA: TGTGCCAGCAGCTCGGTAGACGGAGGTCCCCTCCACTTT. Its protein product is CASSSVDGGPLHF.

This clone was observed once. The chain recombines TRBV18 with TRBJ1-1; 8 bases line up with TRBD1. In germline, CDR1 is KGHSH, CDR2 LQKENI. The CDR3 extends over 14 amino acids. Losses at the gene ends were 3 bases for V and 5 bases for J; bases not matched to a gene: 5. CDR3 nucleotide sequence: TGTGCCAGCTCACCTGGTCAGGGGGCAACTGAAGCTTTCTTT. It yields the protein CASSPGQGATEAFF.

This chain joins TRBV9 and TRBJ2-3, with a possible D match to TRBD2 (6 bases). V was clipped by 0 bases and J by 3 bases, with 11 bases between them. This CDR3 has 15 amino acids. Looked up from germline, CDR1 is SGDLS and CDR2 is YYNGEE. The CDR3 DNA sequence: TGTGCCAGCAGCGTAGACGGGGGAAGGACAGATACGCAGTATTTT. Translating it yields CASSVDGGRTDTQYF.

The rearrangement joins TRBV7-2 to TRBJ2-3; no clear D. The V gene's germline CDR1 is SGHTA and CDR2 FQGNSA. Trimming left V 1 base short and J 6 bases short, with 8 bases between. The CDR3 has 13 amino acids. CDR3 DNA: TGTGCCAGCAGCTTAGAGATTCGGGATACGCAGTATTTT. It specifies CASSLEIRDTQYF.

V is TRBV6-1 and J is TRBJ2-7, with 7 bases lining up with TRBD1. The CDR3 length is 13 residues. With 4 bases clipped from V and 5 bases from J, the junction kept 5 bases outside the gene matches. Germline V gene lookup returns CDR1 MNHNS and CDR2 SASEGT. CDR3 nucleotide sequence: TGTGCCAGCAGTGGACGACAGGGCCACGAGCAGTACTTC. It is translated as CASSGRQGHEQYF.

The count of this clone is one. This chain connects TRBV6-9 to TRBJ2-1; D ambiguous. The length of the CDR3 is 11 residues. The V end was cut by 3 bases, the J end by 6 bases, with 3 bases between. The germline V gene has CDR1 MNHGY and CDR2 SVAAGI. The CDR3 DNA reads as TGTGCCAGCAGTTACCTCAATGAGCAGTTCTTC. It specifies CASSYLNEQFF.

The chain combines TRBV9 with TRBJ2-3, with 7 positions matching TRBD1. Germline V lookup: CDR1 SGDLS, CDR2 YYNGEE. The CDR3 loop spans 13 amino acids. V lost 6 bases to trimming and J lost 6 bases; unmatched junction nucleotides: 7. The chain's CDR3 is CASNPNRGDTQYF. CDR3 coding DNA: TGTGCCAGCAACCCGAACAGGGGTGATACGCAGTATTTT.

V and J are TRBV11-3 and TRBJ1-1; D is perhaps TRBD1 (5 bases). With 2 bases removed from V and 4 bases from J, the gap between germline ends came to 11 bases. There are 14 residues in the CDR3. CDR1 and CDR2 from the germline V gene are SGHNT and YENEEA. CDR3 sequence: CASSLSGDVTEAFF. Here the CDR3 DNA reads TGTGCCAGCAGCTTATCTGGGGACGTCACTGAAGCTTTCTTT.

The CDR3 region has the DNA TGTGCCAGCAGTGCCTCATTGACTAGCGGGGCCGGGGAGCTGTTTTTT. Translation: CASSASLTSGAGELFF. The chain joins TRBV2 to TRBJ2-2; TRBD2 matches at 11 bases. The germline V gene has CDR1 SNHLY and CDR2 FYNNEI. V shed 4 bases and J 6 bases; nucleotides not matched to a gene: 7. This CDR3 spans 16 amino acids.

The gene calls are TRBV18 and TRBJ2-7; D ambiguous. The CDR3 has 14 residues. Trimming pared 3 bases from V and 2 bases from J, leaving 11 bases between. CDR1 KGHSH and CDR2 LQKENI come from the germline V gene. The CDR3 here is CASSPPVLTYEQYF. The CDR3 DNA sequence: TGTGCCAGCTCACCGCCAGTGCTCACCTACGAGCAGTACTTC.

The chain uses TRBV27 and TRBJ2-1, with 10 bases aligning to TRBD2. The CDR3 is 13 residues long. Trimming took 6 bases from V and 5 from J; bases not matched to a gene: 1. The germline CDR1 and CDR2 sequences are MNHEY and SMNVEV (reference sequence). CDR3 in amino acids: CASRLAGDNEQFF. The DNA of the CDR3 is TGTGCCAGCAGGCTAGCGGGAGACAATGAGCAGTTCTTC.

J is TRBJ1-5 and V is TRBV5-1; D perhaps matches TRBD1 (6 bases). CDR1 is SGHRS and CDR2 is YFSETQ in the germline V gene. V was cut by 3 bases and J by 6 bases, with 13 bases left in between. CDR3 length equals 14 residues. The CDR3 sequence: CASSSGQRGQPQHF. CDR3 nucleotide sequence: TGCGCCAGCAGCTCCGGACAGCGTGGTCAGCCCCAGCATTTT.

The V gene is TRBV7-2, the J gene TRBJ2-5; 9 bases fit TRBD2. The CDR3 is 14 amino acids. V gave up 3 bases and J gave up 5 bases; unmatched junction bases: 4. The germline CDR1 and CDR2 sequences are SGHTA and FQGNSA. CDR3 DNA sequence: TGTGCCAGCAGCTTCGCGGGGGGGCGGGAGACCCAGTACTTC. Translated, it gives CASSFAGGRETQYF.

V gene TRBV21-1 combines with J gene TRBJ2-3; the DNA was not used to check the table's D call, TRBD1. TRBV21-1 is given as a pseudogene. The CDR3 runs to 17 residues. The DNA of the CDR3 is TGTGCCAGCAGCAAAGAGGGGAAAGGGCAACGCACAGATACGCAGTATTTT. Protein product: CASSKEGKGQRTDTQYF.

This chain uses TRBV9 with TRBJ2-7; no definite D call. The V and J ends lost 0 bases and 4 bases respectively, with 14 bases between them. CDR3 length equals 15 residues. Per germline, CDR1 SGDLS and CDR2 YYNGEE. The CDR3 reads CASSVAPIVGYEQYF. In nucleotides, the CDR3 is TGTGCCAGCAGCGTAGCACCGATAGTCGGGTACGAGCAGTACTTC.

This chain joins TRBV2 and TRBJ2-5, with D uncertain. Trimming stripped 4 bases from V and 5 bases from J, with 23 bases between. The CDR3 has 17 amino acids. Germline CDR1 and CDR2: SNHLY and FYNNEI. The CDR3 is CASSGISGSSPWETQYF. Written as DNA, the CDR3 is TGTGCCAGCAGTGGGATTAGTGGGTCCAGCCCTTGGGAGACCCAGTACTTC.

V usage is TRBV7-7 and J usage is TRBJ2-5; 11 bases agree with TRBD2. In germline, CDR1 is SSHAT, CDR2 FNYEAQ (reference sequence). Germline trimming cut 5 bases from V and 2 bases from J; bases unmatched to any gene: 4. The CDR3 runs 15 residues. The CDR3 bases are TGTGCCAGCAGCAGGCTAGCGGGAGGTCAAGAGACCCAGTACTTC. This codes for CASSRLAGGQETQYF.

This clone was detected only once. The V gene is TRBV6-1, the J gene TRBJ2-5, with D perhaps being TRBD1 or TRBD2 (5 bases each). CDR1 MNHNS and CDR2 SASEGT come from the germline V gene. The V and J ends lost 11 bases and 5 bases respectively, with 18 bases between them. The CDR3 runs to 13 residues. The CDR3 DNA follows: TGTGCCGGCGGCCGGGACGCCGGGGAGACCCAGTACTTC. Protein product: CAGGRDAGETQYF.

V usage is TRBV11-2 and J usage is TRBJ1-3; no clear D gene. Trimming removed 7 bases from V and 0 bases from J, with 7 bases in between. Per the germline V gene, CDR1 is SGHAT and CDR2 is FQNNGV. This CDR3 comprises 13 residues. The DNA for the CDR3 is TGTGCCAGCACAATCTACTCTGGAAACACCATATATTTT. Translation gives CASTIYSGNTIYF.